This T cell receptor (beta chain) was sequenced for a study of T cell responses to AZD1222 COVID-19 vaccine. Study outcomes and limitations: Reports indicate that nearly half of spike-specific TCRs are directed at unmutated variant regions. Donors, mostly white British, included more females; clonal diversity was possibly underestimated.

Germline V gene lookup returns CDR1 MNHNS and CDR2 SASEGT. V was cut by 2 bases and J by 0 bases, with 4 bases left in between. This CDR3 is 14 amino acids long. Concerning this clone: Its matching antigen is unknown.

Repertoires were generated with immunoSEQ multiplex PCR, while TCRdb's copy carries only in-frame clones and drops some. Of fewer than 120,000 clones listed, over 85% were seen once; the top ten hold roughly 15%. The V and J genes are TRBV6-1 and TRBJ1-4; D is uncertain. The TCR originated in an adult who received the AZD1222 COVID-19 vaccine. The material was peripheral blood, obtained 28 days after the second AZD1222 dose. The CDR3 reads CASSETTTNEKLFF. The CDR3 DNA is TGTGCCAGCAGTGAAACAACAACTAATGAAAAACTGTTTTTT.